This TCR beta chain was documented in a study of blood T cells in healthy people across ages. Through a sample-barcoded 5' primer and a J-beta primer mix, a second PCR was run for roughly 6 to 12 cycles. Each CDR3 protein gets one entry after TCRdb re-called the 5' RACE reads with MiXCR. The sample records about 780,000 distinct CDR3 sequences, roughly 46% being singletons. V lost 4 bases, J lost 1 base, and 10 bases lay in between. CDR3 length: 14 amino acids. The germline gives CDR1 SNHLY, CDR2 FYNNEI. This TCR was sampled from a man aged 80 or over in good health. Material for sequencing was blood. The rearrangement joins TRBV2 to TRBJ1-1, with D maybe TRBD1 (6 bases). DNA of the CDR3: TGTGCCAGCAGTGTATCGGGGGCGAACACTGAAGCTTTCTTT. Translated: CASSVSGANTEAFF.